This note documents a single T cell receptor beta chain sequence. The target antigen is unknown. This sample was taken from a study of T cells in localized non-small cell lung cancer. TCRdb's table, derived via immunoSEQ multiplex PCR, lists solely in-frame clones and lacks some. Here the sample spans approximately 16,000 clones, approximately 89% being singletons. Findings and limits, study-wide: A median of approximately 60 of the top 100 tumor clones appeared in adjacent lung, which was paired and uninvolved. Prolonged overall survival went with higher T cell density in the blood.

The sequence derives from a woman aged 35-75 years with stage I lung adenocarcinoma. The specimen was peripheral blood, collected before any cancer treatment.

Here the CDR3 reads CASSFDSVTEAFF. The CDR3 bases are TGTGCCAGCAGCTTCGACAGCGTCACTGAAGCTTTCTTT. The rearrangement joins TRBV5-4 to TRBJ1-1; a possible D gene is TRBD1 (5 bases). CDR1 and CDR2 (germline): SGHNT, YYREEE (reference sequence). CDR3 length: 13 residues. The V and J ends lost 2 bases and 4 bases respectively, with 9 bases between them.